The clone carrying this T cell receptor (beta chain) was observed a few times. Its target is not known. The sample belongs to a study of T cells after yellow fever vaccination. For the study at large: SMART-Seq v4 Ultra Low Input prepared the low-cell-number fractions. Study results and caveats: Most primary-vaccination clones reappeared after the booster (about 97% CD4, about 87% CD8). Any FACS-sorted repertoire could hold abundant clonotypes that contaminate it from the bulk population.

They built TCR cDNA with 5'RACE template switching, a step that put in a universal primer site and UMIs. TCRdb reprocessed the 5' RACE reads via MiXCR and lists one record per CDR3 protein. The sample carries hundreds of thousands of distinct CDR3 sequences, roughly 13% recorded once. CDR3 length equals 13 residues. Germline CDR1 DFQATT, CDR2 SNEGSKA (reference sequence). The ends were cut back, 6 bases at V and 2 bases at J, with 14 bases in the middle. The chain recombines TRBV20-1 with TRBJ2-7; either TRBD1 or TRBD2 may supply D (5 bases each). This receptor was taken from a man under 40 who received the YFV17D yellow fever vaccine. The specimen comprised PBMCs, sampled on the day of the yellow fever booster vaccination. CDR3 DNA: TGCAGTGCCATGGGGGACGGAGCCTACGAGCAGTACTTC. Translated: CSAMGDGAYEQYF.